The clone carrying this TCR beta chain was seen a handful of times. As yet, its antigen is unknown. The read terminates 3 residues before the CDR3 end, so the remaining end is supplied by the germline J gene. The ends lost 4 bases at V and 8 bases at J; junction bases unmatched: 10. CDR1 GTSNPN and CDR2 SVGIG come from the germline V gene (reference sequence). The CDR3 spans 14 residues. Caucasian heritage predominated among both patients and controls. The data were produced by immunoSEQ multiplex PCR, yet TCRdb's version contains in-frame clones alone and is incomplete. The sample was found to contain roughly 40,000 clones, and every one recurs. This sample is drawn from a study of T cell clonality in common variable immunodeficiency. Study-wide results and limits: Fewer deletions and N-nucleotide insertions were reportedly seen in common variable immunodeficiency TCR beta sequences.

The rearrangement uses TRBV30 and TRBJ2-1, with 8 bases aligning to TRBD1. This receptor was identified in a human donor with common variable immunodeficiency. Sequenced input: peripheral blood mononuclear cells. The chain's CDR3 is CAWTRDRSGDEQFF. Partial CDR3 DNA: TGTGCCTGGACGCGGGACAGGTCAGGTGATGAG.